What follows are 30 T cell receptor beta chains derived from one specimen sequenced in a study of beta chain features in type 1 diabetes. The whole isolated RNA underwent reverse transcription, so sequencing captured expressed TCRB transcripts. The repertoire was sequenced with immunoSEQ multiplex PCR; TCRdb's copy has only in-frame clones and lacks some. Here the sample spans a few hundred thousand clones, about 20% being singletons. Sequenced: naive CD4+ T cells from blood. The receptors stem from a woman aged 18-30 years in good health.

This clone turned up a few times. The chain uses TRBV10-3 and TRBJ1-1; D might be TRBD1 (6 bases). The germline V and J ends were trimmed by 6 bases and 4 bases, with 12 bases remaining between them. The CDR3 spans 13 residues. Germline V CDR1 and CDR2: ENHRY, SYGVKD. The CDR3 sequence: CAIREGGGTEAFF. The CDR3, as DNA: TGTGCCATCAGAGAAGGGGGGGGCACTGAAGCTTTCTTT.

This sequence joins TRBV4-3 and TRBJ1-3; the match to TRBD1 covers 7 bases. Germline V gene sequence: CDR1 LGHNA, CDR2 YSLEER. CDR3 size: 15 residues. J lost 0 bases, V lost 4 bases, and 3 bases had no gene match. The CDR3 DNA sequence: TGCGCCAGCAGCCCGGACAGGAGCTCTGGAAACACCATATATTTT. Protein product: CASSPDRSSGNTIYF.

V gene TRBV2 combines with J gene TRBJ2-3; the match to TRBD2 covers 10 bases. The length of the CDR3 is 14 residues. In germline, CDR1 is SNHLY, CDR2 FYNNEI. After removal of 5 bases from V and 3 bases from J, the junction contained 2 bases not matched to a gene. The CDR3 coding sequence is TGTGCCAGCAGTACTAGCGGGGTGACAGATACGCAGTATTTT. Translated, it gives CASSTSGVTDTQYF. The variable domain in full, with the rest retrieved from reference TRBV2 and TRBJ2-3, is EPEVTQTPSHQVTQMGQEVILRCVPISNHLYFYWYRQILGQKVEFLVSFYNNEISEKSEIFDDQFSVERPDGSNFTLKIRSTKLEDSAMYFCASSTSGVTDTQYFGPGTRLTVL.

V and J are TRBV2 and TRBJ2-6; weak D call: TRBD2 (6 bases). The CDR3 contains 15 residues. In germline, CDR1 is SNHLY, CDR2 FYNNEI. Trimming shortened V by 10 bases and J by 0 bases, and 13 bases separated the two germline ends. CDR3 coding DNA: TGTGCCATCAGGGACGGGAGCTCTGGGGCCAACGTCCTGACTTTC. It encodes CAIRDGSSGANVLTF.

This clone was detected a few times. The rearrangement links TRBV5-6 to TRBJ2-1, with 8 bases that match TRBD2. J lost 4 bases, V lost 0 bases, and 6 bases had no gene match. CDR1 is SGHDT and CDR2 is YYEEEE in the germline V gene. The CDR3 length is 16 residues. The CDR3 DNA is TGTGCCAGCAGCTTGGATGTGCTAGCGGGTTACAATGAGCAGTTCTTC. The encoded protein is CASSLDVLAGYNEQFF.

This clone was counted between two and nine times. V gene TRBV6-5 combines with J gene TRBJ2-5, with TRBD1 identical over 7 bases. V was clipped by 2 bases and J by 4 bases; unmatched bases: 4. Germline V lookup: CDR1 MNHEY, CDR2 SVGAGI. The CDR3 covers 14 residues. In DNA, the CDR3 is TGTGCCAGCAGTTACAGGAGACAGGGAGAGACCCAGTACTTC. This codes for CASSYRRQGETQYF.

V gene TRBV7-2 combines with J gene TRBJ1-4; 9 bases are a match to TRBD1. Per the germline V gene, CDR1 is SGHTA and CDR2 is FQGNSA. The junction had 10 bases not matched to a gene; V was cut back by 4 bases and J by 7 bases. The CDR3 runs 16 residues. For the CDR3, the DNA is TGTGCCAGCAGCTCGAACCCGACAGGGGGAGGTGAAAAACTGTTTTTT. Its translation: CASSSNPTGGGEKLFF. Filled out from reference TRBV7-2 and TRBJ1-4, the complete variable domain reads GAGVSQSPSNKVTEKGKDVELRCDPISGHTALYWYRQSLGQGLEFLIYFQGNSAPDKSGLPSDRFSAERTGGSVSTLTIQRTQQEDSAVYLCASSSNPTGGGEKLFFGSGTQLSVL.

This clone was counted only a few times. V gene TRBV29-1 combines with J gene TRBJ1-1; D not resolved. The CDR3 sequence is 13 residues long. Deletions cut 3 bases from V and 0 bases from J, with 8 bases between. Germline V gene lookup returns CDR1 SQVTM and CDR2 ANQGSEA. As DNA, the CDR3 is TGCAGCGTTGATCGTACAATGAACACTGAAGCTTTCTTT. This sequence encodes CSVDRTMNTEAFF.

J is TRBJ2-1 and V is TRBV11-3, with 9 positions matching TRBD1. The CDR3 sequence is 17 residues long. Germline CDR1 and CDR2: SGHNT and YENEEA. V dropped 1 base and J dropped 9; count of bases not matched to a gene: 13. The CDR3 here is CASSLGGRDREDGEQFF. CDR3 nucleotides: TGTGCCAGCAGCTTAGGTGGTAGGGACAGGGAAGACGGTGAGCAGTTCTTC.

This clone was seen more than once but under ten times. The chain combines TRBV7-9 with TRBJ1-2; D is unclear. From germline, CDR1 is SEHNR and CDR2 FQNEAQ (reference sequence). The CDR3 runs to 16 residues. V dropped 1 base and J dropped 4 bases, with 16 bases sitting between them. The CDR3 coding sequence is TGTGCCAGCAGCTTAGACGGGGTGCGGGTGATCTATGGCTACACCTTC. Protein: CASSLDGVRVIYGYTF.

This clone appeared a few times. V gene TRBV28 combines with J gene TRBJ2-2; 8 bases align to TRBD1. The CDR3 contains 16 residues. The J segment lost 9 bases and the V segment lost 5 bases, leaving 14 bases of the junction unmatched. Germline lookup yields CDR1 MDHEN and CDR2 SYDVKM. The CDR3 sequence is CASSPPGQVHLRELFF. For the CDR3, the DNA is TGTGCCAGCAGTCCCCCGGGACAGGTTCACTTGAGGGAGCTGTTTTTT.

The rearrangement joins TRBV30 to TRBJ2-1; TRBD1 is a possible D gene (6 bases). Germline assignment: CDR1 GTSNPN and CDR2 SVGIG (reference sequence). V was cut by 2 bases and J by 8 bases, with 10 bases left in between. The CDR3 is made up of 12 amino acids. The CDR3: CAWSPSGDEQFF. DNA for the CDR3: TGTGCCTGGAGTCCGTCAGGGGATGAGCAGTTCTTC.

V is TRBV29-1 and J is TRBJ1-1, with D uncertain. Germline loops: CDR1 SQVTM, CDR2 ANQGSEA. The CDR3 consists of 14 residues. V shed 7 bases and J shed 2 bases, with 17 bases lying between them. Written as DNA, the CDR3 is TGCAGCGACGGAATCTCCCAGGCCAACACTGAAGCTTTCTTT. This translates into CSDGISQANTEAFF.

V usage is TRBV5-4 and J usage is TRBJ1-1; tentative D call: TRBD1 (5 bases). The CDR3 sequence is 14 residues long. Germline CDR1 is SGHNT and CDR2 is YYREEE (reference sequence). Trimming left V 2 bases short and J 3 bases short, with 11 bases between. DNA of the CDR3: TGTGCCAGCAGCTTCCGCCGGGGGGACACTGAAGCTTTCTTT. Its protein product is CASSFRRGDTEAFF.

The V gene is TRBV18, the J gene TRBJ1-2, with 7 bases identical to TRBD1. V was pared by 1 base and J by 4 bases, with 6 bases of the junction left unmatched. The germline gives CDR1 KGHSH, CDR2 LQKENI. This CDR3 comprises 15 residues. In nucleotides, the CDR3 is TGTGCCAGCTCACCACGGACAGGTGCGGGCTATGGCTACACCTTC. Amino acid sequence: CASSPRTGAGYGYTF.

J is TRBJ2-7 and V is TRBV7-3, with no clear D. Trimming stripped 5 bases from V and 9 bases from J, with 14 bases between. There are 12 residues in the CDR3. CDR1 and CDR2 from the germline V gene are SGHTA and FQGTGA. The CDR3 reads CASSAACTGQYF. As DNA, the CDR3 is TGTGCCAGCAGCGCCGCATGTACTGGGCAGTACTTC. Combining the CDR3 with reference TRBV7-3 and TRBJ2-7 gives the whole variable domain GAGVSQTPSNKVTEKGKYVELRCDPISGHTALYWYRQSLGQGPEFLIYFQGTGAADDSGLPNDRFFAVRPEGSVSTLKIQRTERGDSAVYLCASSAACTGQYFGPGTRLTVT.

V gene TRBV5-1 combines with J gene TRBJ2-6; 9 bases map to TRBD1. The junction had 3 bases not matched to a gene; V was cut back by 2 bases and J by 0 bases. Germline-derived CDR1 and CDR2 are SGHRS and YFSETQ. The CDR3 runs 17 residues. The CDR3 is CASSLGTGISGANVLTF. The CDR3 DNA sequence: TGCGCCAGCAGCTTAGGGACAGGGATCTCTGGGGCCAACGTCCTGACTTTC.

This clone was seen just once. The chain recombines TRBV5-6 with TRBJ2-7, with TRBD1 as a possible D gene (5 bases). The CDR3 runs to 15 residues. Looked up from germline, CDR1 is SGHDT and CDR2 is YYEEEE. V shed 5 bases and J shed 2 bases, with 17 bases lying between them. The CDR3 reads CASREKGKGTYEQYF. The CDR3 DNA sequence: TGTGCCAGCAGGGAAAAGGGGAAGGGAACCTACGAGCAGTACTTC.

This clone was counted only a few times. The V call is TRBV27, the J call TRBJ1-2; TRBD1 matches 7 bases. CDR3 size: 16 residues. The V segment lost 3 bases and the J segment 0 bases; nucleotides outside the gene matches: 7. Germline V lookup: CDR1 MNHEY, CDR2 SMNVEV (reference sequence). The CDR3 protein is CASSFSWDSSNYGYTF. The CDR3 coding sequence is TGTGCCAGCAGTTTTAGCTGGGACAGCTCTAACTATGGCTACACCTTC.

This clone was found a few times. The chain recombines TRBV19 with TRBJ2-3; D unresolved. Germline loops: CDR1 LNHDA, CDR2 SQIVND (reference sequence). This CDR3 region has 14 residues. Trimming removed 3 bases at V and 1 base at J, with 8 bases between. CDR3 amino acids: CASSIPGGTDTQYF. The CDR3 DNA reads TGTGCCAGTAGTATCCCTGGAGGCACAGATACGCAGTATTTT.

A few counts support this clone. This chain connects TRBV4-1 to TRBJ1-1; no firm D call. The V and J ends lost 1 base and 1 base respectively, with 10 bases between them. CDR1 is MGHRA and CDR2 is YSYEKL in the germline V gene. The CDR3 is 15 amino acids. CDR3 nucleotide sequence: TGCGCCAGCAGCCAAGTTATCTCAGAGAACACTGAAGCTTTCTTT. This gives the protein CASSQVISENTEAFF.

The gene calls are TRBV7-2 and TRBJ2-5; the D is unclear. Trimming removed 1 base at V and 2 bases at J, with 8 bases between. Germline V lookup: CDR1 SGHTA, CDR2 FQGNSA. The CDR3 runs 14 residues. CDR3 protein: CASSLDTSQETQYF. CDR3 in DNA: TGTGCCAGCAGCTTAGATACAAGTCAAGAGACCCAGTACTTC.

There are a few counts of this clone. The chain has TRBV2 and TRBJ2-3, with TRBD1 identical over 8 bases. The CDR3 contains 12 residues. V lost 8 bases, J lost 4 bases, and 2 bases stayed unmatched. Germline lookup yields CDR1 SNHLY and CDR2 FYNNEI. The CDR3 region is CASGQGPDTQYF. CDR3 bases: TGTGCCAGCGGACAGGGACCAGATACGCAGTATTTT.

V usage is TRBV11-2 and J usage is TRBJ2-2; D uncertain. This CDR3 is 15 amino acids long. Germline CDR1 reads SGHAT; CDR2 reads FQNNGV. V shed 5 bases and J shed 1 base, with 11 bases lying between them. The CDR3 here is CASSPLAQNTGELFF. CDR3 nucleotide sequence: TGTGCCAGCAGCCCCCTCGCACAGAACACCGGGGAGCTGTTTTTT.

This rearrangement joins TRBV5-1 to TRBJ1-2; 8 nucleotides line up with TRBD1. Germline-derived CDR1 and CDR2 are SGHRS and YFSETQ. This CDR3 contains 15 residues. With V trimmed by 4 bases and J by 4 bases, 9 bases remained unmatched. The CDR3: CASSVDRVPSYGYTF. CDR3 DNA sequence: TGCGCCAGCAGCGTGGACAGGGTTCCCTCCTATGGCTACACCTTC.

As DNA, the CDR3 is TGTGCCTGGAGTTTTAGCGGGACGGGGAGGGAGACCCAGTACTTC. It encodes CAWSFSGTGRETQYF. V and J are TRBV30 and TRBJ2-5, with 8 bases identical to TRBD2. Germline trimming cut 2 bases from V and 5 bases from J; bases unmatched to any gene: 10. Germline-derived CDR1 and CDR2 are GTSNPN and SVGIG (reference sequence). The CDR3 covers 15 residues.

This clone was found a few times. CDR3 in DNA: TGTGCCAGCAGCTTAGGGTCCCACCGGGAGCAGTTCTTC. Its translation: CASSLGSHREQFF. The V call is TRBV7-2, the J call TRBJ2-1; D gene ambiguous. Germline V gives CDR1 SGHTA, CDR2 FQGNSA. The CDR3 consists of 13 residues. V lost 1 base and J lost 10, with 11 bases in between.

V gene TRBV10-3 combines with J gene TRBJ2-1; 11 nucleotides align to TRBD2. CDR1 ENHRY and CDR2 SYGVKD come from the germline V gene. The CDR3 has 16 residues. The trim removed 2 bases at V and 3 bases at J, leaving 3 bases unmatched. In nucleotides, the CDR3 is TGTGCCATCAGTGAGACCACTAGCGGGGGCTACAATGAGCAGTTCTTC. Residues: CAISETTSGGYNEQFF.

The gene calls are TRBV5-1 and TRBJ2-1, with 8 bases lining up with TRBD1. V gave up 2 bases and J gave up 4 bases; unmatched junction bases: 2. This CDR3 contains 14 residues. The germline gives CDR1 SGHRS, CDR2 YFSETQ. The CDR3 DNA reads TGCGCCAGCAGCTTCGGACAGGGATACAATGAGCAGTTCTTC. This translates into CASSFGQGYNEQFF.

This sequence joins TRBV11-2 and TRBJ2-1; D gene uncertain. CDR3 length: 13 residues. Trimming cost V 0 bases and J 10 bases, with 10 bases left between them. Germline CDR1 SGHAT, CDR2 FQNNGV. CDR3 residues: CASSLEISTEQFF. CDR3 DNA: TGTGCCAGCAGCTTAGAAATCTCTACCGAGCAGTTCTTC.